Following are 32 T cell receptor beta chains from one sample sequenced in a study of human T cells and chemical hapten exposure. One entry per CDR3 protein results from TCRdb running MiXCR on the RACE reads. The sample comprises around 360,000 distinct CDR3 sequences, about 6.3% of which are singletons, and roughly 5.4% rests with the top ten. The time point was: patch test 2, 6 weeks after DPC sensitization. This sample's treatment: therapeutic diphenylcyclopropenone sensitization with weekly scalp DPC. Here the sequenced sample was whole blood, taken in connection with sensitization to the hapten diphenylcyclopropenone (DPC). The receptor source for this set is a woman aged 18-29 years with alopecia areata. Some clones in this sample may be carry-over from other donors' samples.

In DNA form, the CDR3 reads TGTGCTAAACCGGGGACGAGCCCAGGTGAAGCTTTCTTT. It translates to CAKPGTSPGEAFF. The rearrangement uses TRBV12-5 and TRBJ1-1, with a tentative D call TRBD1 (5 bases). The V gene's germline CDR1 is LGHNT and CDR2 FRNRAP. This CDR3 has 13 residues. V lost 10 bases and J lost 7, with 19 bases in between.

This clonotype was counted ten times or more. This chain connects TRBV6-2 or TRBV6-3 to TRBJ1-5; D is unclear. V lost 4 bases, J lost 4 bases, and 11 bases lay in between. In germline, CDR1 is MNHEY, CDR2 SVGEGT. There are 14 residues in the CDR3. The CDR3 bases are TGTGCCAGCAGTTCGCGGCAGTCTAATCAGCCCCAGCATTTT. Encoded protein: CASSSRQSNQPQHF.

This clonotype was seen ten or more times. V is TRBV6-5 and J is TRBJ1-1, with D possibly TRBD1 on 5 matching bases. This CDR3 spans 15 amino acids. V was clipped by 4 bases and J by 4 bases, with 16 bases between them. Germline V lookup: CDR1 MNHEY, CDR2 SVGAGI. The chain's CDR3 is CASSFPGRAGTEAFF. DNA of the CDR3: TGTGCCAGCAGTTTCCCGGGCAGGGCCGGCACTGAAGCTTTCTTT.

This clonotype has a handful of counts. The chain has TRBV10-3 and TRBJ1-1, with TRBD1 identical over 7 bases. Germline V gene sequence: CDR1 ENHRY, CDR2 SYGVKD. The CDR3 has 13 residues. V dropped 6 bases and J dropped 4; count of bases not matched to a gene: 5. The CDR3 DNA sequence: TGTGCCATCAGATTCCGGGACAGCACTGAAGCTTTCTTT. Protein sequence: CAIRFRDSTEAFF.

This chain connects TRBV6-5 to TRBJ1-5; the D gene is possibly TRBD1 (5 bases). V lost 6 bases to trimming and J lost 5 bases, with 17 bases between them. CDR1 and CDR2 from the germline V gene are MNHEY and SVGAGI. The CDR3 has 15 amino acids. CDR3 nucleotides: TGTGCCAGCAGACGAACATTGGGGGATCATCAGCCCCAGCATTTT. Protein: CASRRTLGDHQPQHF.

This clonotype has a count of ten or more. The chain links TRBV12-3 or TRBV12-4 to TRBJ2-7, with a tentative D call TRBD2 (5 bases). V shed 2 bases and J shed 4 bases, with 6 bases lying between them. The CDR3 sequence is 12 residues long. Written as DNA, the CDR3 is TGTGCCAGCAGTTTACGGAGGTACGAGCAGTACTTC. Amino acids: CASSLRRYEQYF.

This clonotype was seen a handful of times. V and J are TRBV2 and TRBJ2-4; D remains ambiguous. CDR3 length: 12 residues. Germline V lookup: CDR1 SNHLY, CDR2 FYNNEI. V lost 6 bases to trimming and J lost 3 bases, with 6 bases between them. CDR3 residues: CASRDLKNIQYF. DNA of the CDR3: TGTGCCAGCAGGGACCTCAAAAACATTCAGTACTTC.

This clonotype occurred a few times. This sequence joins TRBV12-3 or TRBV12-4 and TRBJ2-7; D is undetermined. With 5 bases removed from V and 1 base from J, the gap between germline ends came to 15 bases. CDR3 length: 15 amino acids. The CDR3: CASSDSHGLSYEQYF. DNA of the CDR3: TGTGCCAGCAGTGACTCCCACGGTCTATCCTACGAGCAGTACTTC.

The chain joins TRBV12-3 or TRBV12-4 to TRBJ1-2; 7 bases map to TRBD1. Unmatched junction bases numbered 4, after V lost 6 bases and J lost 3 bases. The length of the CDR3 is 13 residues. CDR3 bases: TGTGCCAGCAGGGGACAGTCGGACTATGGCTACACCTTC. It translates to CASRGQSDYGYTF.

This clonotype was detected many times. The chain joins TRBV7-2 to TRBJ2-3; D gene ambiguous. CDR3 length equals 16 residues. Germline V gives CDR1 SGHTA, CDR2 FQGNSA. Trimming took 1 base from V and 2 from J, leaving 13 bases between them. The CDR3 loop is CASSLGLSLITDTQYF. CDR3 DNA sequence: TGTGCCAGCAGCTTAGGCCTTAGCCTTATCACAGATACGCAGTATTTT.

This clonotype has only one observation. The gene calls are TRBV11-1 and TRBJ2-3, with 7 nucleotides matching TRBD2. The CDR3 runs 16 residues. Losses at the gene ends were 5 bases for V and 2 bases for J; bases not matched to a gene: 10. Germline-derived CDR1 and CDR2 are SGHAT and FQDESV (reference sequence). CDR3 region: CASSPLAVFYTDTQYF. In DNA form, the CDR3 reads TGTGCCAGCAGCCCGCTAGCGGTTTTCTACACAGATACGCAGTATTTT.

CDR3 bases: TGTGCCAGCAGTTACGAACCTGGACAGGGGAACGAGCAGTACTTC. As protein: CASSYEPGQGNEQYF. The rearrangement links TRBV6-6 to TRBJ2-7, with 9 bases fitting TRBD1. Germline trimming cut 2 bases from V and 5 bases from J; bases unmatched to any gene: 7. CDR3 size: 15 residues. Germline V gene lookup returns CDR1 MNHNY and CDR2 SVGAGI (reference sequence).

V gene TRBV4-2 combines with J gene TRBJ1-5, with D possibly being TRBD1 (5 bases). Germline V gene data show CDR1 as LGHNA and CDR2 as YNFKEQ. Trimming shortened V by 0 bases and J by 5 bases, and 11 bases separated the two germline ends. This CDR3 is 15 amino acids long. The CDR3 protein is CASSQDLRGDQPQHF. CDR3 DNA: TGTGCCAGCAGCCAAGATCTAAGGGGAGATCAGCCCCAGCATTTT.

This clonotype was picked up many times. The V gene is TRBV7-2, the J gene TRBJ1-5; D perhaps matches TRBD1 (6 bases). Germline CDR1 reads SGHTA; CDR2 reads FQGNSA. V was pared by 2 bases and J by 0 bases, with 8 bases between. The CDR3 spans 15 residues. CDR3 loop: CASSLQGNSNQPQHF. In nucleotides, the CDR3 is TGTGCCAGCAGCTTACAGGGGAATAGCAATCAGCCCCAGCATTTT.

V gene TRBV18 combines with J gene TRBJ1-4; a weak D match, TRBD1 (5 bases). Trimming pared 2 bases from V and 4 bases from J, leaving 11 bases between. Germline lookup yields CDR1 KGHSH and CDR2 LQKENI. The CDR3 is 15 residues long. The CDR3 DNA is TGTGCCAGCTCACCAATACCGGGGGATAATGAAAAACTGTTTTTT. Residues: CASSPIPGDNEKLFF.

This clonotype was seen more than once but under ten times. V gene TRBV7-2 combines with J gene TRBJ2-3; 9 nucleotides line up with TRBD1. The CDR3 sequence is 16 residues long. Unmatched junction bases numbered 10, after V lost 5 bases and J lost 4 bases. Germline V lookup: CDR1 SGHTA, CDR2 FQGNSA. Written as DNA, the CDR3 is TGTGCCAGCAGCCCCCCCGGGACAGGGATCCCAGATACGCAGTATTTT. This gives the protein CASSPPGTGIPDTQYF.

This clonotype has at least ten counts. V gene TRBV6-2 or TRBV6-3 combines with J gene TRBJ2-7; 9 bases are a match to TRBD1. The CDR3 covers 16 residues. Germline assignment: CDR1 MNHEY and CDR2 SVGEGT. The V segment lost 2 bases and the J segment 2 bases; nucleotides outside the gene matches: 7. The CDR3 region has the DNA TGTGCCAGCAGTTACCGCACAGGGGGCGGCACCTACGAGCAGTACTTC. This encodes CASSYRTGGGTYEQYF.

The sample holds many counts of this clonotype. V gene TRBV6-5 combines with J gene TRBJ1-1, with 7 bases aligning to TRBD1. The CDR3 runs to 14 residues. CDR1 is MNHEY and CDR2 is SVGAGI in the germline V gene. The ends lost 6 bases at V and 5 bases at J; junction bases unmatched: 9. CDR3 amino acids: CASSRGQVETEAFF. The CDR3 DNA follows: TGTGCCAGCAGCCGAGGACAGGTGGAGACTGAAGCTTTCTTT.

CDR3 in DNA: TGCGCCAGCAGCCAAGATCAGGGCAGCAACTACGAGCAGTACTTC. It encodes CASSQDQGSNYEQYF. The V gene is TRBV4-1, the J gene TRBJ2-7, with D possibly being TRBD1 (5 bases). Germline CDR1 MGHRA, CDR2 YSYEKL. V gave up 0 bases and J gave up 3 bases, with 12 bases separating them. CDR3 length: 15 amino acids.

This clonotype was seen repeatedly, ten times or more. The chain has TRBV6-5 and TRBJ2-2; 12 bases agree with TRBD2. The ends lost 6 bases at V and 7 bases at J; junction bases unmatched: 6. The germline gives CDR1 MNHEY, CDR2 SVGAGI. This CDR3 is built from 15 residues. Here the CDR3 reads CASRSSGGALGELFF. CDR3 sequence (DNA): TGTGCCAGCAGATCTAGCGGGGGGGCGCTCGGGGAGCTGTTTTTT.

This clonotype was counted many times. Given the absence of the conserved phenylalanine or tryptophan at the CDR3 end, a read error is likely. The DNA is omitted, as the CDR3 cannot be located on it reliably, and the CDR3 follows TCRdb's listing. V and J are TRBV9 and TRBJ1-3; the D call of TRBD1 is as the table states it, not checked on the DNA. The CDR3 has 9 amino acids, counting both end residues. Germline CDR1 reads SGDLS; CDR2 reads YYNGEE. CDR3 residues: CASNRTGAC.

The sample holds a few counts of this clonotype. The V and J genes are TRBV4-3 and TRBJ1-1; 7 bases are shared with TRBD1. The V gene's germline CDR1 is LGHNA and CDR2 YSLEER. Trimming at V came to 1 base and at J to 1 base, leaving 3 bases not matched to a gene. The CDR3 runs 15 residues. This CDR3 reads CASSQGDSPNTEAFF. The CDR3 region has the DNA TGCGCCAGCAGCCAAGGGGACAGTCCGAACACTGAAGCTTTCTTT.

This clonotype was seen a few times. The chain joins TRBV5-1 to TRBJ1-4, with TRBD1 as a possible D gene (5 bases). This CDR3 region has 17 residues. Trimming cost V 0 bases and J 8 bases, with 20 bases left between them. Germline CDR1 and CDR2: SGHRS and YFSETQ. The CDR3 DNA follows: TGCGCCAGCAGCTTGGAGGGGTATGGCAGGGTAAACGAAAAACTGTTTTTT. Residues: CASSLEGYGRVNEKLFF.

This clonotype was seen only a few times. The chain recombines TRBV20-1 with TRBJ2-1, with TRBD2 matching over 13 bases. Germline V gene lookup returns CDR1 DFQATT and CDR2 SNEGSKA (reference sequence). The CDR3 length is 19 residues. With 0 bases clipped from V and 0 bases from J, the junction kept 8 bases outside the gene matches. For the CDR3, the DNA is TGCAGTGCTAGAGATCCCCCTAGACTAGCGGGGGGCTCCTACAATGAGCAGTTCTTC. This sequence encodes CSARDPPRLAGGSYNEQFF.

The chain uses TRBV12-3 or TRBV12-4 and TRBJ1-4, with 11 bases matching TRBD1. The CDR3 consists of 16 residues. V gave up 6 bases and J gave up 3 bases; unmatched junction bases: 6. CDR3 DNA: TGTGCCAGCAGCCCGGGACAGGGGGGAGCTAATGAAAAACTGTTTTTT. It encodes CASSPGQGGANEKLFF.

This clonotype has ten or more counts. The V and J genes are TRBV7-2 and TRBJ1-4; no reliable D call. Trimming shortened V by 0 bases and J by 0 bases, and 11 bases separated the two germline ends. The germline V gene has CDR1 SGHTA and CDR2 FQGNSA. The CDR3 runs 17 residues. CDR3 DNA sequence: TGTGCCAGCAGCTTAGCGCCCCCCGGAGCAACTAATGAAAAACTGTTTTTT. This gives the protein CASSLAPPGATNEKLFF.

The V call is TRBV6-4, the J call TRBJ2-1; weak D call: TRBD1 (5 bases). The germline gives CDR1 MRHNA, CDR2 SNTAGT. This CDR3 comprises 16 residues. V lost 3 bases and J 8 bases, leaving 20 bases between the germline ends. The CDR3 spells CASSEGAGRPHDEQFF. Written as DNA, the CDR3 is TGTGCCAGCAGTGAAGGGGCAGGGCGGCCCCACGATGAGCAGTTCTTC.

The chain has TRBV6-1 and TRBJ2-7; TRBD2 matches 9 bases. The germline V gene has CDR1 MNHNS and CDR2 SASEGT. The CDR3 is made up of 18 amino acids. V trimming: 6 bases; J trimming: 5 bases; junction bases outside the gene matches: 20. CDR3 sequence reads: CASSPFGGGAQSGHEQYF. The CDR3 DNA follows: TGTGCCAGCAGCCCCTTCGGCGGGGGGGCTCAGTCGGGGCACGAGCAGTACTTC.

This clonotype has a handful of counts. The chain uses TRBV7-2 and TRBJ1-2, with 10 bases lining up with TRBD1. The CDR3 consists of 16 residues. In germline, CDR1 is SGHTA, CDR2 FQGNSA. The V gene end was trimmed by 3 bases and the J gene end by 4 bases; junction bases not matched to a gene: 8. In nucleotides, the CDR3 is TGTGCCAGCAGCTTGGAGAGACAGGGGGCTGGCTATGGCTACACCTTC. Its protein product is CASSLERQGAGYGYTF. The whole variable domain, filled in from reference TRBV7-2 and TRBJ1-2, reads GAGVSQSPSNKVTEKGKDVELRCDPISGHTALYWYRQSLGQGLEFLIYFQGNSAPDKSGLPSDRFSAERTGGSVSTLTIQRTQQEDSAVYLCASSLERQGAGYGYTFGSGTRLTVV.

The chain's CDR3 is CASSQGFLRDSYGYTF. CDR3 nucleotide sequence: TGTGCCAGCAGCCAAGGATTTCTTAGGGATTCCTATGGCTACACCTTC. The rearrangement joins TRBV3-1 to TRBJ1-2; D remains unclear. CDR1 is LGHDT, CDR2 YNNKEL, per germline (reference sequence). The V and J ends lost 1 base and 4 bases respectively, with 16 bases between them. This CDR3 has 16 residues.

The CDR3 DNA follows: TGTGCCAGCAGTTTCACGGGAGACAGGGCTAATTCACCCCTCCACTTT. Protein product: CASSFTGDRANSPLHF. The rearrangement joins TRBV12-3 or TRBV12-4 to TRBJ1-6; TRBD1 matches 7 bases. The CDR3 is 16 amino acids. V lost 3 bases, J lost 6 bases, and 8 bases stayed unmatched.

The sample holds one count of this clonotype. V gene TRBV20-1 combines with J gene TRBJ2-1, with D unresolved. Per the germline V gene, CDR1 is DFQATT and CDR2 is SNEGSKA (reference sequence). This CDR3 contains 16 residues. V lost 0 bases and J 0 bases, leaving 12 bases between the germline ends. The DNA for the CDR3 is TGCAGTGCTAGAGATTCGAGATCCAGCTCCTACAATGAGCAGTTCTTC. This gives the protein CSARDSRSSSYNEQFF.